Listed here are 14 T cell receptor beta chains from one sample, sequenced in a study of blood T cells in healthy people across ages. PCR was performed a second time for roughly 7 to 12 cycles using a sample-barcoded 5' primer and a J-beta primer mix. TCRdb re-derived calls from the 5' RACE reads in MiXCR, one entry per CDR3 protein. Of under 2,000,000 distinct CDR3 sequences listed, about 49% are singletons. Material: blood. These receptors originate from a woman between 35 and 50 years old in good health.

The V and J genes are TRBV4-2 and TRBJ2-7; 13 bases are shared with TRBD2. This CDR3 is built from 15 residues. From germline, CDR1 is LGHNA and CDR2 YNFKEQ. Germline trimming cut 5 bases from V and 7 bases from J; bases unmatched to any gene: 8. CDR3 in amino acids: CASSFTGTSGKEQYF. DNA for the CDR3: TGTGCCAGCAGCTTTACCGGGACTAGCGGGAAAGAGCAGTACTTC.

J is TRBJ1-6 and V is TRBV28; D is uncertain. The CDR3 sequence is 13 residues long. CDR1 MDHEN and CDR2 SYDVKM come from the germline V gene. V was trimmed by 7 bases and J by 14 bases, leaving 18 bases between them. The CDR3 sequence: CASIGQEEWALHF. The CDR3, as DNA: TGTGCCAGCATTGGGCAGGAAGAGTGGGCCCTCCACTTT.

This clonotype was seen a single time. The chain joins TRBV9 to TRBJ1-5; D is undetermined. CDR1 and CDR2 from the germline V gene are SGDLS and YYNGEE. V was clipped by 0 bases and J by 2 bases, with 9 bases between them. The CDR3 is 15 amino acids. The chain's CDR3 is CASSVGTRGNQPQHF. The CDR3 nucleotides are TGTGCCAGCAGCGTAGGGACGCGGGGCAATCAGCCCCAGCATTTT.

In its sample, this clonotype was seen a few times. V and J are TRBV27 and TRBJ2-7, with TRBD2 matching 8 bases. The V gene end was trimmed by 3 bases and the J gene end by 0 bases; junction bases not matched to a gene: 13. The CDR3 contains 18 residues. Per the germline V gene, CDR1 is MNHEY and CDR2 is SMNVEV (reference sequence). Here the CDR3 reads CASSLAVAGQPSSYEQYF. The CDR3 nucleotides read TGTGCCAGCAGTTTGGCGGTAGCGGGGCAGCCTAGCTCCTACGAGCAGTACTTC.

The V gene is TRBV12-3 or TRBV12-4, the J gene TRBJ2-5, with 12 nucleotides matching TRBD1. V was pared by 6 bases and J by 5 bases, with 7 bases of the junction left unmatched. This CDR3 contains 15 residues. The CDR3 region is CASRRDRGPLETQYF. The CDR3 bases are TGTGCCAGCAGGAGGGACAGGGGGCCTTTGGAGACCCAGTACTTC.

This clonotype was seen a handful of times. The CDR3, as DNA: TGTGCCAGCAGTCCACTAGCGGGGGCCACTTACGAGCAGTACTTC. Its protein product is CASSPLAGATYEQYF. V gene TRBV6-2 or TRBV6-3 combines with J gene TRBJ2-4; TRBD2 aligns across 11 bases. With the DNA end fitting TRBJ2-7 better, the J assignment may be wrong. The germline V gene encodes CDR1 MNHEY and CDR2 SVGEGT. This CDR3 spans 15 amino acids.

This sequence joins TRBV15 and TRBJ2-7; D call uncertain. V lost 0 bases to trimming and J lost 1 base, with 7 bases between them. The CDR3 has 14 amino acids. Germline V gives CDR1 LNHNV, CDR2 YYDKDF (reference sequence). CDR3 region: CATSRDPASYEQYF. CDR3 coding DNA: TGTGCCACCAGCAGAGATCCTGCTTCCTACGAGCAGTACTTC.

J is TRBJ1-5 and V is TRBV27; D not certain. The germline gives CDR1 MNHEY, CDR2 SMNVEV (reference sequence). The CDR3 consists of 15 residues. V was shortened by 5 bases and J by 0 bases, with 11 bases between the two germline ends. The CDR3 reads CASSQSSYSNQPQHF. CDR3 DNA: TGTGCCAGCAGTCAGTCCAGTTATAGCAATCAGCCCCAGCATTTT.

The chain combines TRBV6-1 with TRBJ2-7, with 8 nucleotides matching TRBD1. The ends lost 4 bases at V and 4 bases at J; junction bases unmatched: 6. CDR3 size: 14 residues. In germline, CDR1 is MNHNS, CDR2 SASEGT. The CDR3 DNA is TGTGCCAGCAGTGCTAGTACAGGGGGGTACGAGCAGTACTTC. Translation gives CASSASTGGYEQYF.

Regarding this clonotype: A much larger clone is a single base away; this may be a read error. This chain joins TRBV4-2 and TRBJ2-1; no firm D call. TRBJ2-7 matches the DNA end more closely, so the J call is doubtful. The CDR3 has 14 residues. CDR1 and CDR2 (germline): LGHNA, YNFKEQ. The CDR3 is CASSQDRTYNEQYF. In nucleotides, the CDR3 is TGTGCCAGCAGCCAAGATAGGACCTACAATGAGCAGTACTTC.

J is TRBJ1-1 and V is TRBV7-6, with D perhaps TRBD1 (5 bases). The CDR3 covers 18 residues. The V end lost 0 bases, the J end lost 4 bases, and 21 bases lay between the germline ends. CDR1 is SGHVS, CDR2 FNYEAQ, per germline. The CDR3 DNA follows: TGTGCCAGCAGCTTAGCGTCTCTTCGCACAGGAAAGGGCACTGAAGCTTTCTTT. Translation: CASSLASLRTGKGTEAFF.

The chain uses TRBV15 and TRBJ2-6; D gene ambiguous. Trimming cost V 0 bases and J 0 bases, with 3 bases left between them. Germline assignment: CDR1 LNHNV and CDR2 YYDKDF (reference sequence). CDR3 size: 15 residues. Here the CDR3 reads CATSRDPSGANVLTF. In nucleotides, the CDR3 is TGTGCCACCAGCAGAGACCCCTCTGGGGCCAACGTCCTGACTTTC. The full variable domain, completed using reference TRBV15 and TRBJ2-6, is DAMVIQNPRYQVTQFGKPVTLSCSQTLNHNVMYWYQQKSSQAPKLLFHYYDKDFNNEADTPDNFQSRRPNTSFCFLDIRSPGLGDTAMYLCATSRDPSGANVLTFGAGSRLTVL.

V is TRBV29-1 and J is TRBJ2-7; D not certain. The CDR3 length is 13 residues. CDR1 and CDR2 from the germline V gene are SQVTM and ANQGSEA. The germline V and J ends were trimmed by 4 bases and 0 bases, with 10 bases remaining between them. The CDR3 loop is CSVGSPSSYEQYF. In DNA form, the CDR3 reads TGCAGCGTTGGCTCCCCGAGCTCCTACGAGCAGTACTTC.

This clonotype was found once. The chain couples TRBV6-2 or TRBV6-3 to TRBJ1-2, with 8 bases aligning to TRBD1. This CDR3 spans 14 amino acids. V lost 8 bases and J lost 4; bases outside the gene matches: 9. Germline CDR1 and CDR2: MNHEY and SVGEGT. This CDR3 reads CASRAGGSGYGYTF. The CDR3 DNA sequence: TGTGCCAGCCGAGCAGGGGGCAGCGGCTATGGCTACACCTTC.